The text below deals with one TCR beta chain. The record originates from a study of T cell responses to AZD1222 COVID-19 vaccine. Produced via immunoSEQ multiplex PCR; TCRdb's table is partial and in-frame only. The sample yields under 150,000 clones, over 85% seen once. Germline V CDR1 and CDR2: SGHRS, YFSETQ. The J segment lost 9 bases and the V segment lost 4 bases, leaving 6 bases of the junction unmatched. This CDR3 comprises 12 residues. The TCR sequence derives from an adult in good health. The chain carries TRBV5-1 and TRBJ1-2, with 7 bases matching TRBD1. The source was peripheral blood, collected on day 0 of AZD1222 vaccination. The CDR3 is CASSPDRTRYTF. In DNA form, the CDR3 reads TGCGCCAGCAGCCCGGACAGGACCCGCTACACCTTC.